Here is one T cell receptor (beta chain) with its context. Its antigen is undetermined. Trimming took 6 bases from V and 1 from J, leaving 13 bases between them. Germline V gene sequence: CDR1 SEHNR, CDR2 FQNEAQ (reference sequence). The CDR3 totals 14 residues. This record belongs to a study of graft-versus-host responses after intestinal transplantation. Study-level results: Recipient marrow held GvH clones, some first seen in ileum or blood.

Assay: immunoSEQ multiplex PCR; the TCRdb copy retains only in-frame clones and omits some. This table has some 64,000 clones, approximately 91% appearing once. The chain recombines TRBV7-9 with TRBJ2-7; D is perhaps TRBD1 (6 bases). The sample was unstimulated CD8+ T cells sorted from spleen or lymph node cells, taken before transplant. This clonotype originated in a human donor who was the organ donor for an intestinal transplant. CDR3 amino acids: CASRIQGQSYEQYF. Here the CDR3 DNA reads TGTGCCAGCAGGATACAGGGCCAGTCCTACGAGCAGTACTTC.